The present T cell receptor (beta chain) was sequenced within a study of T cells in Graves' hyperthyroidism and ophthalmopathy. Study-wide findings and caveats: Ophthalmopathy was predicted by the model a median of about 6.5 months ahead of onset. Ophthalmopathy and stable hyperthyroidism were separated by a 13 V-J model.

TCR beta CDR3 regions were amplified from RNA. Initially, a first-round RT-PCR of the TCR CDR3 employed the HTBI primer set. Using its own MiXCR run on the multiplex PCR reads, TCRdb lists one record per CDR3 protein. This table has approximately 300,000 distinct CDR3 sequences, 15% to 20% appearing once. On this clonotype itself: Its antigen is as yet unknown.

Reasons for excluding patients were uncontrolled infection, other autoimmune disease, pregnancy or lactation. Cells are PBMCs isolated from 10 ml of fresh blood. The germline CDR1 and CDR2 sequences are DFQATT and SNEGSKA (reference sequence). This CDR3 comprises 11 residues. Trimming removed 7 bases from V and 6 bases from J, with 12 bases in between. The rearrangement joins TRBV20-1 to TRBJ1-1; D is perhaps TRBD1 (5 bases). The receptor was derived from a woman aged 60-70 years with Graves' ophthalmopathy. The sample comprised blood. The CDR3 nucleotides read TGCAGTGGTTTTGGGACCGCTGAAGCTTTCTTT. Protein: CSGFGTAEAFF.